This T cell receptor (beta chain) was sequenced for a study of CD8 T cells in ankylosing spondylitis (TCRdb year 2017). Regarding the research as a whole: To find TCR variants linked to disease, the study profiled T cell receptor beta repertoires in ankylosing spondylitis patients and healthy donors. The full study cohort comprised 20 to 25 ankylosing spondylitis patients and some 110 healthy donors. Samples of peripheral blood were taken, and for ankylosing spondylitis patients, synovial fluid was collected as well.

According to the germline V gene (reference sequence), CDR1 reads DFQATT and CDR2 reads SNEGSKA. The CDR3 runs 15 residues from the cysteine to the phenylalanine. The read is trimmed to its CDR3 DNA, 45 bases read in frame from base 1. V was cut back by 8 bases and J by 6 bases, leaving a gap of 25 bases between them. Sequencing instrument: Illumina HiSeq 2500. Quantitative 5'-RACE with molecular barcodes was the method used to prepare the TCR beta libraries. On the study's bioinformatics: A new computational method based on a probabilistic model of VDJ rearrangement was used to identify disease-linked TCR variants. TCRdb handled the public reads itself, with Q25 trimming in fastp and clone calling in MiXCR, and kept productive beta chains. Duplicate CDR3 protein sequences are folded into a single record with the most common DNA and genes. What appears here as the V and J calls and clone size reflects TCRdb's work, not the paper's. The sample data list 350,000 or so distinct CDR3 sequences, and around 10% of these were observed just once. The ten largest clones capture roughly 9.5% of the sample.

The study at large found these results: A CD8+ phenotype was shown by the disease-linked clones, which were found at relatively low frequencies in peripheral blood. Some TCR beta motif variants had previously been reported in synovial fluid and blood of reactive arthritis patients, which suggested common disease-initiation mechanisms. A TCR beta motif of several highly homologous amino acid variants appeared characteristic of blood from ankylosing spondylitis patients. The disease-linked clones were reported to be significantly enriched in matched synovial fluid samples from ankylosing spondylitis patients.

This clonotype was counted ten times or more. Its recognized antigen is unknown. Base qualities are missing; no much larger clone stands one base away. The clonotype was recovered from a female donor with ankylosing spondylitis or in good health (not recorded which). The rearrangement joined TRBV20-1 to TRBJ1-2; the D segment cannot be called with confidence. The specimen sequenced was blood, either unsorted or a sorted T cell fraction (not recorded which). The CDR3 loop reads CSPRHAEGRMDGYTF. The DNA is as follows: TGCAGTCCCCGTCATGCGGAGGGAAGAATGGATGGCTACACCTTC.